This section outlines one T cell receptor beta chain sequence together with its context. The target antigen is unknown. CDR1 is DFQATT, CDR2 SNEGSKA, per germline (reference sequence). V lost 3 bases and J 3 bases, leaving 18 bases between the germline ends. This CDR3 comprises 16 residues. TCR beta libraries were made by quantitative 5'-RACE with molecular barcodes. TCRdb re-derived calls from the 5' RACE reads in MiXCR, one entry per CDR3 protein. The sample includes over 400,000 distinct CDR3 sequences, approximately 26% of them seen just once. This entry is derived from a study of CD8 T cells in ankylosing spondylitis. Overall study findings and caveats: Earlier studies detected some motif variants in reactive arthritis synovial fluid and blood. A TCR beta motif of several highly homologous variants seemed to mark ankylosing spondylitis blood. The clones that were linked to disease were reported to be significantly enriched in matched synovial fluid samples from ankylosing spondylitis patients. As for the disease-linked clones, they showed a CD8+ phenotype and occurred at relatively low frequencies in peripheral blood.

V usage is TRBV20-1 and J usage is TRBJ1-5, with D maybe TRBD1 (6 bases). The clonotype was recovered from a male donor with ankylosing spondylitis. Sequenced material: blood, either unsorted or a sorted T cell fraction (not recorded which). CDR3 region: CSASPGEQGYNQPQHF. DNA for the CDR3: TGCAGTGCTAGCCCAGGTGAACAGGGCTACAATCAGCCCCAGCATTTT.